This T cell receptor (beta chain) was sequenced during a study of cytomegalovirus exposure and HLA in healthy donors. Study-level findings and limits: Accurate prediction of most subjects' HLA-A and HLA-B alleles from TCR beta sequences was reported. Later analysis found that TCR beta chains associated with HLA were more clonally expanded than other, equally common chains.

This clone appeared a single time. Its antigen is unidentified. Researchers ran the PCR with 60 Vbeta and 13 Jbeta primers. Authors' analysis steps: A later analysis tallied 80 million to 100 million unique TCR beta chains, 9 million to 12 million of them shared. Sequenced by immunoSEQ multiplex PCR; TCRdb stores in-frame clones only, minus some. V and J calls plus clone size are reproduced from that table; the DNA served to infer D and trimming. This table has over 200,000 clones, approximately 81% appearing once. The CDR3 loop spans 17 amino acids. Germline lookup yields CDR1 MRHNA and CDR2 SNTAGT. The V segment lost 6 bases and the J segment 2 bases; nucleotides outside the gene matches: 10.

The TCR sequence derives from a human donor in good health. V gene TRBV6-4 combines with J gene TRBJ1-2, with 12 positions matching TRBD1. Source material: PBMCs. The CDR3, as DNA: TGTGCCAGCAGCCCGGGACAGGGGGCGAACCCAAACTATGGCTACACCTTC. Amino acids: CASSPGQGANPNYGYTF.